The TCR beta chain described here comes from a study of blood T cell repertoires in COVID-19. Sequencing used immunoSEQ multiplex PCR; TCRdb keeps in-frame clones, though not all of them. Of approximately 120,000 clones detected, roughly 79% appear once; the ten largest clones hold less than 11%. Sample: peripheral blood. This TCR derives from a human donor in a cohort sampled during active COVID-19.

CDR3 DNA sequence: TGTGCCAGCTCACCAGGGCAAAGCGGAGAGGCTTTCTTT. This gives the protein CASSPGQSGEAFF. This sequence joins TRBV18 and TRBJ1-1; D unclear. The V and J ends lost 2 bases and 11 bases respectively, with 15 bases between them. Germline CDR1 reads KGHSH; CDR2 reads LQKENI. The CDR3 spans 13 residues.